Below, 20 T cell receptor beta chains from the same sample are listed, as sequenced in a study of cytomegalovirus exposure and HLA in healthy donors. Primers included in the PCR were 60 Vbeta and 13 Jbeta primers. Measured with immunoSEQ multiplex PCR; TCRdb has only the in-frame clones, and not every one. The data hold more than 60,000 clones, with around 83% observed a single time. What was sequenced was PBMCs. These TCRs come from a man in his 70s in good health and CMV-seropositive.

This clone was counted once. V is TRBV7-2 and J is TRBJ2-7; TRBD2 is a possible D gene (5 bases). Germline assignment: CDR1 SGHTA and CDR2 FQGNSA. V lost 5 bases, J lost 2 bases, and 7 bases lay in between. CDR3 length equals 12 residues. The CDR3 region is CASSVGAYEQYF. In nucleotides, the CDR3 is TGTGCCAGCAGCGTCGGGGCCTACGAGCAGTACTTC.

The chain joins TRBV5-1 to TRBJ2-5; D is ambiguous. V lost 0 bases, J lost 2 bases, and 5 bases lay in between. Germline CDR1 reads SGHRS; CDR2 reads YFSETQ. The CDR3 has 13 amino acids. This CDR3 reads CASSLGRQETQYF. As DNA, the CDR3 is TGCGCCAGCAGCTTGGGGCGGCAAGAGACCCAGTACTTC.

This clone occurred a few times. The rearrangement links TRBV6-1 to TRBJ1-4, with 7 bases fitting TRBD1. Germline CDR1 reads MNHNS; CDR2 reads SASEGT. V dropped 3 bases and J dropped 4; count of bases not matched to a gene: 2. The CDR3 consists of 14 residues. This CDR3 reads CASSEDRINEKLFF. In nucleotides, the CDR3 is TGTGCCAGCAGTGAGGACAGGATTAATGAAAAACTGTTTTTT.

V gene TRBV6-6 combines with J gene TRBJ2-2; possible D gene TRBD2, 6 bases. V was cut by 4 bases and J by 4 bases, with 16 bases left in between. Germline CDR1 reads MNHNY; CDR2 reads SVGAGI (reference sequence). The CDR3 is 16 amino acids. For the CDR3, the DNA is TGTGCCAGCAGTTCTAGGCGGGACGCTAGCACCGGGGAGCTGTTTTTT. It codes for CASSSRRDASTGELFF.

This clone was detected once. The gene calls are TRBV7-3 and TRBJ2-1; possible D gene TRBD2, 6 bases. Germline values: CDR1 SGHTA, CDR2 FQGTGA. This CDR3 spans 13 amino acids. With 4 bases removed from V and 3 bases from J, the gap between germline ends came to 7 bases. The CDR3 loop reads CASSYGGYNEQFF. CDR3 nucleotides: TGTGCCAGCAGCTACGGGGGCTACAATGAGCAGTTCTTC.

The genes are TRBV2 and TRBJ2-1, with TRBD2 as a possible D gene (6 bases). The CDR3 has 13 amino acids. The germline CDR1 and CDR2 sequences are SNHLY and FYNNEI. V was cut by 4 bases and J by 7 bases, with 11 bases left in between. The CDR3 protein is CASSAGEWNEQFF. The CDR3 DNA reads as TGTGCCAGCAGTGCGGGAGAGTGGAATGAGCAGTTCTTC.

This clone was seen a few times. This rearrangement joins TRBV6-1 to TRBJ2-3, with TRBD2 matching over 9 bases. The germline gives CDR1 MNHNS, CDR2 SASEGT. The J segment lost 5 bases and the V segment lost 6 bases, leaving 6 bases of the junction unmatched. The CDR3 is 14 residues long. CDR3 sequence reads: CASSVSGGLDTQYF. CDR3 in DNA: TGTGCCAGCAGCGTTAGCGGGGGTTTAGATACGCAGTATTTT.

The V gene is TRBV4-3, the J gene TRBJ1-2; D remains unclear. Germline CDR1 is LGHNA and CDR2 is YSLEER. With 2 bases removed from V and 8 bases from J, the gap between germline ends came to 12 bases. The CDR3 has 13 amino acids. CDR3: CASSQTGFLGYTF. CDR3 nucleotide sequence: TGCGCCAGCAGCCAAACCGGGTTTCTCGGCTACACCTTC.

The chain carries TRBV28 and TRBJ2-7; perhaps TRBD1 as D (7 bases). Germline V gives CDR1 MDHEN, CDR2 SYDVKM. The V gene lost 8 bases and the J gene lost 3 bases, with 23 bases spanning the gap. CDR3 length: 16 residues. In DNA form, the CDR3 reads TGTGCCAGCGAACCACAGGGGTCAGGGGGACTCTACGAGCAGTACTTC. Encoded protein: CASEPQGSGGLYEQYF.

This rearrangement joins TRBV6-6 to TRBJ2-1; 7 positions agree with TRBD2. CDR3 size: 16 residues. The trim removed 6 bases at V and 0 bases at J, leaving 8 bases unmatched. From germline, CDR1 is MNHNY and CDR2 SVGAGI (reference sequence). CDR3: CASSTILANSYNEQFF. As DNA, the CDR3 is TGTGCCAGCAGCACAATACTAGCGAACTCCTACAATGAGCAGTTCTTC.

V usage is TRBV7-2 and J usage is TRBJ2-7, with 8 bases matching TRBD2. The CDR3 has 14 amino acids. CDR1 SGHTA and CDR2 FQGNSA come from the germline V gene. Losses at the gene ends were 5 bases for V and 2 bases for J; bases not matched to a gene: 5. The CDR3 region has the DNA TGTGCCAGCAGCATTAGCGGGGCGACCTACGAGCAGTACTTC. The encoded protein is CASSISGATYEQYF. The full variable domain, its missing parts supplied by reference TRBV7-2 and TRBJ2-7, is GAGVSQSPSNKVTEKGKDVELRCDPISGHTALYWYRQSLGQGLEFLIYFQGNSAPDKSGLPSDRFSAERTGGSVSTLTIQRTQQEDSAVYLCASSISGATYEQYFGPGTRLTVT.

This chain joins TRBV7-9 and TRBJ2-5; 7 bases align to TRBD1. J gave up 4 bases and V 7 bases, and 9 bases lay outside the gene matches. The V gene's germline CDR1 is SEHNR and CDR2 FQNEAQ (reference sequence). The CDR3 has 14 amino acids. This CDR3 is CASTMRQGGETQYF. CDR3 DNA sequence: TGTGCCAGCACCATGAGACAGGGTGGAGAGACCCAGTACTTC.

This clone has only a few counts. The CDR3 spells CASSQQGLGYTF. The CDR3 DNA sequence: TGTGCCAGCAGCCAACAGGGTTTGGGCTACACCTTC. J is TRBJ1-2 and V is TRBV9, with D possibly matching TRBD1 (6 bases). Trimming cost V 4 bases and J 8 bases, with 12 bases left between them. This CDR3 comprises 12 residues. From germline, CDR1 is SGDLS and CDR2 YYNGEE.

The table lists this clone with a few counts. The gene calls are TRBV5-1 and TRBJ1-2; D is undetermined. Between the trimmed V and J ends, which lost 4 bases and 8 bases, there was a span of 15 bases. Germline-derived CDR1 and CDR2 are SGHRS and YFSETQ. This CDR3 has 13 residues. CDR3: CASSPRPTAGYTF. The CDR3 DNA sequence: TGCGCCAGCAGCCCTAGGCCCACCGCGGGCTACACCTTC.

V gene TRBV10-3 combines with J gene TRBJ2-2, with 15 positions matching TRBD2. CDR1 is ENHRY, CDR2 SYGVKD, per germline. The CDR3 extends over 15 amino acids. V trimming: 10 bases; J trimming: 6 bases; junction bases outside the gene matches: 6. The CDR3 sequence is CASGLAGGEAGELFF. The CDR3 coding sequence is TGTGCCAGCGGACTAGCGGGAGGGGAAGCCGGGGAGCTGTTTTTT.

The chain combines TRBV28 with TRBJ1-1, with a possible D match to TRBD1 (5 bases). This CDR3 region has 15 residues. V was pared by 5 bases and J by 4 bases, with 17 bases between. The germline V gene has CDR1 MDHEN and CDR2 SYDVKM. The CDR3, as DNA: TGTGCCAGCAGTCCGGGGGGAGGCAGAGCCACTGAAGCTTTCTTT. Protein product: CASSPGGGRATEAFF.

CDR3 sequence reads: CASSEPQRGYNNEQFF. CDR3 sequence (DNA): TGTGCCAGCAGCGAGCCCCAGCGGGGATATAACAATGAGCAGTTCTTC. The rearrangement uses TRBV9 and TRBJ2-1; 7 nucleotides line up with TRBD2. With V trimmed by 3 bases and J by 5 bases, 11 bases remained unmatched. Germline V lookup: CDR1 SGDLS, CDR2 YYNGEE. The CDR3 covers 16 residues.

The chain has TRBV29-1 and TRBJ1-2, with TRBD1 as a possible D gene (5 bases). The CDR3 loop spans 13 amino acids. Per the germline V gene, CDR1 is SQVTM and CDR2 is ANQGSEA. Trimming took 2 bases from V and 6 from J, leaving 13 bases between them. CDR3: CSVEFVGPDGYTF. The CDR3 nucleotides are TGCAGCGTTGAATTCGTGGGGCCGGATGGCTACACCTTC.

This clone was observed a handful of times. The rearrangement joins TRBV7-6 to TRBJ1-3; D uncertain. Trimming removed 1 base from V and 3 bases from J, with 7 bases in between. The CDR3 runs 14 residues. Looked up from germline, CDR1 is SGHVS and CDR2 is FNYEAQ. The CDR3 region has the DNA TGTGCCAGCAGCTTAGTGGGAGGTGGAAACACCATATATTTT. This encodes CASSLVGGGNTIYF.

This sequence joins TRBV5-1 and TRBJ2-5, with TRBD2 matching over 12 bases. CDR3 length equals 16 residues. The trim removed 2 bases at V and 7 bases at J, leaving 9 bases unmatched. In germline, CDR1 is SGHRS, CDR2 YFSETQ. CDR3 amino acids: CASSFDKTSGGGTQYF. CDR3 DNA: TGCGCCAGCAGCTTTGATAAGACTAGCGGGGGTGGGACCCAGTACTTC.